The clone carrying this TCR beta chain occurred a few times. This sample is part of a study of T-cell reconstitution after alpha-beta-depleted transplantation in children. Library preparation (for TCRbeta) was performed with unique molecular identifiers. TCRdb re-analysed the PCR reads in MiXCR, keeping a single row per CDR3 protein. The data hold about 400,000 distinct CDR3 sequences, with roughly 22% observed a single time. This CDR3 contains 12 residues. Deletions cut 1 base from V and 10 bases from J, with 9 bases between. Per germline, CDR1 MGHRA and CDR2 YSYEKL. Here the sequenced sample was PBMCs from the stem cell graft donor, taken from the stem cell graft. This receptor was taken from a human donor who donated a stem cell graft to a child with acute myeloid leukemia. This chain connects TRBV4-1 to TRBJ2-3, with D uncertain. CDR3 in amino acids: CASSQAMGPQYF. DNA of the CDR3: TGCGCCAGCAGCCAAGCTATGGGTCCGCAGTATTTT.